Shown below are 14 T cell receptor beta chains from a single sample sequenced in a study of PD-1 blockade in classical Hodgkin lymphoma. Assay: immunoSEQ multiplex PCR; the TCRdb copy retains only in-frame clones and omits some. The sample shows approximately 6,700 clones, 86% of them seen only once. Time point in this sample: cycle 4 day 1 (C4D1), after five to seven weeks of nivolumab. Autologous stem cell transplantation was followed by relapse in every patient, and brentuximab vedotin exposure varied. This specimen consisted of peripheral blood mononuclear cells (PBMCs), obtained before the fourth cycle of nivolumab. Receptors originate from a human donor with classical Hodgkin lymphoma.

This chain joins TRBV2 and TRBJ1-1; D gene uncertain. Germline CDR1 is SNHLY and CDR2 is FYNNEI. Trimming pared 2 bases from V and 3 bases from J, leaving 10 bases between. The CDR3 consists of 14 residues. The CDR3 nucleotides are TGTGCCAGCAGTGAATGGGCAGCTGACACTGAAGCTTTCTTT. Its protein is CASSEWAADTEAFF.

V gene TRBV5-1 combines with J gene TRBJ1-4; 8 bases are shared with TRBD1. V lost 3 bases to trimming and J lost 11 bases; unmatched junction nucleotides: 9. CDR3 length equals 14 residues. Germline-derived CDR1 and CDR2 are SGHRS and YFSETQ. This CDR3 is CASSSRGTGQKLFF. In DNA form, the CDR3 reads TGCGCCAGCAGCTCGAGAGGGACAGGTCAGAAACTGTTTTTT.

This clone was recorded a few times. The chain employs TRBV5-4 and TRBJ2-2, with 10 bases that match TRBD1. This CDR3 is 16 amino acids long. J lost 4 bases, V lost 5 bases, and 8 bases had no gene match. Germline CDR1 SGHNT, CDR2 YYREEE (reference sequence). The chain's CDR3 is CASSLPGQGSTGELFF. CDR3 DNA: TGTGCCAGCAGTTTACCGGGACAGGGGAGCACCGGGGAGCTGTTTTTT.

The chain carries TRBV7-6 and TRBJ2-5; D is unclear. The germline gives CDR1 SGHVS, CDR2 FNYEAQ. Between the trimmed V and J ends, which lost 0 bases and 3 bases, there was a span of 5 bases. This CDR3 region has 13 residues. The CDR3 here is CASSLAGKETQYF. In nucleotides, the CDR3 is TGTGCCAGCAGCTTAGCGGGAAAAGAGACCCAGTACTTC.

This clone was recorded once. The chain couples TRBV2 to TRBJ2-3; D possibly corresponds to TRBD1 (6 bases). Germline V gene data show CDR1 as SNHLY and CDR2 as FYNNEI. Trimming stripped 5 bases from V and 4 bases from J, with 10 bases between. The CDR3 contains 13 residues. The CDR3 bases are TGTGCCAGCAGTTACAGGGTCTCAGATACGCAGTATTTT. This codes for CASSYRVSDTQYF.

There are a few counts of this clone. The V and J genes are TRBV6-1 and TRBJ1-2, with a weak D call TRBD1 (5 bases). V was cut by 4 bases and J by 2 bases, with 5 bases left in between. The CDR3 runs to 12 residues. The germline V gene encodes CDR1 MNHNS and CDR2 SASEGT. Written as DNA, the CDR3 is TGTGCCAGCAGTGCAGGGAACTATGGCTACACCTTC. It specifies CASSAGNYGYTF.

This clone was seen just once. The V gene is TRBV7-2, the J gene TRBJ1-4; D ambiguous. Trimming pared 5 bases from V and 8 bases from J, leaving 9 bases between. Germline loops: CDR1 SGHTA, CDR2 FQGNSA. CDR3 length: 12 amino acids. CDR3 loop: CASSQTREKLFF. The CDR3 DNA reads TGTGCCAGCAGCCAAACGAGGGAAAAACTGTTTTTT. The entire variable domain, with the rest obtained from reference TRBV7-2 and TRBJ1-4, is as follows: GAGVSQSPSNKVTEKGKDVELRCDPISGHTALYWYRQSLGQGLEFLIYFQGNSAPDKSGLPSDRFSAERTGGSVSTLTIQRTQQEDSAVYLCASSQTREKLFFGSGTQLSVL.

This chain joins TRBV9 and TRBJ1-1, with 11 bases that match TRBD1. The CDR3 extends over 16 amino acids. V lost 3 bases and J lost 4; bases outside the gene matches: 8. Germline lookup yields CDR1 SGDLS and CDR2 YYNGEE. CDR3 in amino acids: CASSARDRGLITEAFF. The CDR3 bases are TGTGCCAGCAGCGCCCGGGACAGGGGGTTGATCACTGAAGCTTTCTTT.

The rearrangement uses TRBV5-6 and TRBJ1-2; TRBD1 matches at 10 bases. CDR1 and CDR2 from the germline V gene are SGHDT and YYEEEE. This CDR3 is built from 16 residues. The V and J ends lost 1 base and 1 base, in that order; junction bases with no gene match: 4. Here the CDR3 reads CASSLTGTGVNYGYTF. CDR3 nucleotides: TGTGCCAGCAGCTTGACCGGGACAGGGGTTAACTATGGCTACACCTTC.

The chain carries TRBV5-4 and TRBJ2-3; D may be TRBD2 (6 bases). The CDR3 contains 14 residues. Germline V gene lookup returns CDR1 SGHNT and CDR2 YYREEE (reference sequence). V shed 5 bases and J shed 0 bases, with 10 bases lying between them. CDR3 nucleotide sequence: TGTGCCAGCAGACGGGGGATGAGCACAGATACGCAGTATTTT. It codes for CASRRGMSTDTQYF.

The chain carries TRBV19 and TRBJ1-2; D remains unclear. The CDR3 runs 13 residues. The V gene's germline CDR1 is LNHDA and CDR2 SQIVND (reference sequence). Trimming stripped 3 bases from V and 3 bases from J, with 8 bases between. The CDR3 protein is CASSIQRDYGYTF. In DNA, the CDR3 is TGTGCCAGTAGTATCCAGCGAGACTATGGCTACACCTTC.

This chain connects TRBV6-1 to TRBJ1-4; D gene unclear. Germline CDR1 reads MNHNS; CDR2 reads SASEGT. The CDR3 has 14 residues. Trimming removed 3 bases at V and 8 bases at J, with 13 bases between. CDR3 sequence: CASSDVGFSEKLFF. The CDR3 DNA follows: TGTGCCAGCAGTGATGTAGGATTTTCAGAAAAACTGTTTTTT.

J is TRBJ2-2 and V is TRBV5-1; possibly TRBD1 for D (5 bases). The CDR3 runs to 13 residues. CDR1 and CDR2 (germline): SGHRS, YFSETQ. Trimming cost V 3 bases and J 5 bases, with 8 bases left between them. CDR3 sequence (DNA): TGCGCCAGCAGCTCTCAGGGAACCGGGGAGCTGTTTTTT. Amino acids: CASSSQGTGELFF.

With respect to this clone: The junction departs from germline at one end; a sequencing error may be responsible. This chain uses TRBV30 with TRBJ1-5; maybe TRBD1 (6 bases). Germline loops: CDR1 GTSNPN, CDR2 SVGIG (reference sequence). This CDR3 is built from 15 residues. The CDR3 DNA reads as TGTGCCTGGAGTACCGGGACACAGGGCAATCAGCCCCAGCGTTTT. Translating gives CAWSTGTQGNQPQRF.